This T cell receptor (beta chain) was captured by sequencing in a study of blood T cell repertoires in COVID-19. Across the whole study: From the United States, Italy and Spain came samples of acute and convalescent COVID-19.

Clinical history as reported by participants underpinned cohort assignment. Per the original methods: Nucleated cell counts were estimated from reference gene primer amplification. Assay: immunoSEQ multiplex PCR; the TCRdb copy retains only in-frame clones and omits some. V, J and clone size reflect that table, while D and trimming were determined from the DNA. Of 200,000 to 250,000 clones in the sample, around nine tenths were seen once. The CDR3 runs to 15 residues. Unmatched junction bases numbered 12, after V lost 1 base and J lost 12 bases. CDR1 and CDR2 from the germline V gene are LGHNA and YNFKEQ.

The sequence was collected from a man under 40 who had recovered from COVID-19. Sample: PBMCs or T cells enriched from blood (not recorded which). The genes are TRBV4-2 and TRBJ2-3; 8 bases map to TRBD2. CDR3 amino acids: CASSQVAGSSGPQYF. The CDR3 region has the DNA TGTGCCAGCAGCCAAGTGGCGGGGTCTAGCGGGCCCCAGTATTTT.